Sequencing of this T cell receptor (beta chain) was carried out in a study of blood T cell repertoires in COVID-19. The CDR3 contains 16 residues. Trimming stripped 5 bases from V and 6 bases from J, with 20 bases between. CDR1 and CDR2 (germline): SGHRS, YFSETQ. Original processing methods: How many nucleated cells were present was estimated from reference gene primer amplification. Sequencing used immunoSEQ multiplex PCR; TCRdb keeps in-frame clones, though not all of them. Clonal size and the V and J genes are those of that table, whereas D and trimming came from the DNA. Among 30,000 to 45,000 clones listed, roughly 80% were seen once.

This sequence joins TRBV5-1 and TRBJ1-4; tentatively, D is TRBD1 (5 bases). Sequenced sample: peripheral blood. This receptor was identified in a man older than 75 with active or convalescent COVID-19. Written as DNA, the CDR3 is TGCGCCAGCAGTGGGCAGGGAAATTCGGGCGATGAAAAACTGTTTTTT. Translating it yields CASSGQGNSGDEKLFF.